Sequencing of this T cell receptor (beta chain) was carried out in a study of cytomegalovirus exposure and HLA in healthy donors. Study context: Among the 300 to 450 genotyped donors, approximately 81% were placed in the Caucasian-associated ancestry cluster.

Vbeta (60) and Jbeta (13) primers were used in the PCR. Generated by immunoSEQ multiplex PCR, the TCRdb table keeps only in-frame clones and is missing some. The data hold fewer than 200,000 clones, with 80% to 85% observed a single time. Germline-derived CDR1 and CDR2 are SGHAT and FQNNGV. The CDR3 length is 16 residues. V gave up 7 bases and J gave up 4 bases, with 22 bases separating them. The source of this sequence is a woman aged 25 to 39 in good health and CMV-seronegative. V gene TRBV11-2 combines with J gene TRBJ2-5; the D is unclear. The source material was PBMCs. This CDR3 reads CASTPPLSPTGETQYF. CDR3 DNA: TGTGCCAGCACCCCCCCCCTCAGCCCGACGGGAGAGACCCAGTACTTC.